This T cell receptor beta chain appears in the sequencing data of a study of T cells in Graves' hyperthyroidism and ophthalmopathy. Study-wide points: Researchers found most expanded thyroid clonotypes above 0.001 in blood as well. The authors' 13 V-J model separated ophthalmopathy from stable hyperthyroidism.

This clonotype was picked up many times. Its antigen is not identified. Those patients with uncontrolled infection, other autoimmune disease, pregnancy or lactation were excluded. Germline loops: CDR1 MNHNS, CDR2 SASEGT. Trimming took off 6 bases at V and 1 base at J, with 12 bases between the two ends. The CDR3 is 14 residues long. RNA transcripts were the template for amplifying TCR beta CDR3 regions. The study used the HTBI primer set for a first-round RT-PCR of the TCR CDR3. TCRdb called the multiplex PCR reads again in MiXCR, with one record for every CDR3 protein. In the table there are more than 300,000 distinct CDR3 sequences, roughly 20% of which are singletons.

The specimen sequenced was blood. This TCR derives from a man aged 18 to 29 with Graves' ophthalmopathy. The J gene is TRBJ1-1, the V gene TRBV6-1; a possible D gene is TRBD1 (6 bases). CDR3 sequence reads: CASRPQGPNTEAFF. For the CDR3, the DNA is TGTGCCAGCAGACCACAGGGCCCGAACACTGAAGCTTTCTTT.